This T cell receptor beta chain comes out of a study of neoadjuvant anti-PD-1 for oral cavity cancer. The assay was immunoSEQ multiplex PCR, and TCRdb's table has in-frame clones only and misses some. Found here are around 15,000 clones, roughly two fifths of them singletons; the top ten hold roughly 40%. The time point was: after neoadjuvant nivolumab, at surgical resection. The patients had HPV-negative, locally advanced oral cavity squamous cell carcinoma. Germline trimming cut 1 base from V and 0 bases from J; bases unmatched to any gene: 9. The CDR3 is made up of 18 amino acids. Germline V lookup: CDR1 SQVTM, CDR2 ANQGSEA.

Sequencing was performed on tumor tissue, taken after nivolumab (anti-PD-1) treatment. The chain has TRBV29-1 and TRBJ2-6; 7 bases agree with TRBD1. This TCR was recovered from a person between 35 and 79 years old with oral cavity squamous cell carcinoma. The CDR3 DNA follows: TGCAGCGTTGAAGCCCGGACAGGTGGTTACTCTGGGGCCAACGTCCTGACTTTC. This translates into CSVEARTGGYSGANVLTF. The entire variable domain, with the rest obtained from reference TRBV29-1 and TRBJ2-6, is as follows: SAVISQKPSRDICQRGTSLTIQCQVDSQVTMMFWYRQQPGQSLTLIATANQGSEATYESGFVIDKFPISRPNLTFSTLTVSNMSPEDSSIYLCSVEARTGGYSGANVLTFGAGSRLTVL.